What follows is one T cell receptor (beta chain) and its context. CDR3 length: 17 amino acids. CDR1 MNHNS and CDR2 SASEGT come from the germline V gene. The ends lost 2 bases at V and 7 bases at J; junction bases unmatched: 11. The data originate from a study of cytomegalovirus exposure and HLA in healthy donors. The PCR employed 60 Vbeta primers together with 13 Jbeta primers. Profiled with immunoSEQ multiplex PCR; TCRdb holds only in-frame clones, not every one. The repertoire holds roughly 180,000 clones, with just over 75% as singletons. The source of this sequence is a woman in her fifties or sixties in good health and CMV-seropositive. Material for sequencing was PBMCs. The gene calls are TRBV6-1 and TRBJ1-5; 10 bases agree with TRBD1. The CDR3 nucleotides are TGTGCCAGCAGTGAATGGGGGGGACAGGGGATTCGCCAGCCCCAGCATTTT. It encodes CASSEWGGQGIRQPQHF.